Below, 4 T cell receptor beta chains from the same sample are listed, as sequenced in a study of shared clonotypes between healthy human individuals. Profiled with immunoSEQ multiplex PCR; TCRdb holds only in-frame clones, not every one. The data show about 1.1 million clones, 60% to 85% seen once. Sequencing input: memory CD4+ T cells from PBMCs. The subset here: CD45RA-negative fraction. Every receptor here comes from a man aged 18 to 29 in good health. Some clones in this sample may be carry-over from other donors' samples.

V and J are TRBV5-1 and TRBJ2-1; D gene uncertain. Germline CDR1 SGHRS, CDR2 YFSETQ. Trimming cost V 0 bases and J 0 bases, with 10 bases left between them. CDR3 size: 16 residues. CDR3 loop: CASSLAGQVSYNEQFF. The DNA of the CDR3 is TGCGCCAGCAGCTTGGCCGGGCAGGTCTCCTACAATGAGCAGTTCTTC.

This clone was seen more than once but under ten times. The chain employs TRBV6-6 and TRBJ1-2; TRBD1 might be the D (6 bases). Germline V gene data show CDR1 as MNHNY and CDR2 as SVGAGI (reference sequence). The CDR3 extends over 13 amino acids. Trimming removed 6 bases from V and 8 bases from J, with 16 bases in between. CDR3 protein: CASREDSSRGYTF. The CDR3 DNA reads as TGTGCCAGCAGGGAGGACAGTTCCAGGGGCTACACCTTC.

The count of this clone is one. The J gene is TRBJ2-1, the V gene TRBV18, with 13 bases aligning to TRBD2. The CDR3 is 17 residues long. J lost 9 bases, V lost 0 bases, and 8 bases had no gene match. From germline, CDR1 is KGHSH and CDR2 LQKENI. CDR3 coding DNA: TGTGCCAGCTCACCACCTGGGACTAGCGGGAAATGGAGTGAGCAGTTCTTC. Protein: CASSPPGTSGKWSEQFF.

The V and J genes are TRBV28 and TRBJ1-2; unclear D gene. The germline V gene encodes CDR1 MDHEN and CDR2 SYDVKM. Trimming cost V 4 bases and J 3 bases, with 12 bases left between them. The CDR3 is made up of 14 amino acids. The CDR3 sequence: CASSSRTGDYGYTF. DNA for the CDR3: TGTGCCAGCAGTTCCCGAACTGGGGACTATGGCTACACCTTC.